One sample yielded the 21 T cell receptor beta chains listed below, sequenced in a study of CD8 T cells in Susac syndrome. RNA in amounts of roughly 0.5 to 1 ug was reverse transcribed with random hexamers. In TCRdb, the immunoSEQ multiplex PCR reads were re-called with MiXCR into one record per CDR3 protein. The sample has about 400,000 distinct CDR3 sequences; approximately 85% are singletons. The source material was CD8+ T cells from PBMCs. The receptor source for this set is a human donor with multiple sclerosis.

The CDR3 reads CSAAEGTFYTEYNEQFF. The DNA of the CDR3 is TGCAGTGCTGCCGAAGGGACTTTCTACACCGAATACAATGAGCAGTTCTTC. The J gene is TRBJ2-1, the V gene TRBV20-1, with D possibly TRBD2 on 6 matching bases. The length of the CDR3 is 17 residues. V shed 5 bases and J shed 4 bases, with 24 bases lying between them. Germline lookup yields CDR1 DFQATT and CDR2 SNEGSKA (reference sequence).

The chain couples TRBV27 to TRBJ2-3; 11 positions match TRBD2. J gave up 1 base and V 6 bases, and 3 bases lay outside the gene matches. The CDR3 has 15 amino acids. The germline CDR1 and CDR2 sequences are MNHEY and SMNVEV (reference sequence). This chain's CDR3 is CASRGLAEGTDTQYF. The CDR3 nucleotides are TGTGCCAGCAGGGGACTAGCGGAAGGCACAGATACGCAGTATTTT.

The chain employs TRBV12-3 or TRBV12-4 and TRBJ2-5; the D gene is possibly TRBD2 (5 bases). CDR3 length: 14 residues. Between the trimmed V and J ends, which lost 8 bases and 2 bases, there was a span of 15 bases. DNA for the CDR3: TGTGCCAGCGGCATGGACGGAGGACAAGAGACCCAGTACTTC. Amino acids: CASGMDGGQETQYF.

This clonotype appeared once. J is TRBJ2-1 and V is TRBV5-1; no clear D gene. The CDR3 totals 12 residues. The V gene's germline CDR1 is SGHRS and CDR2 YFSETQ. The germline V and J ends were trimmed by 1 base and 8 bases, with 7 bases remaining between them. The CDR3 here is CASSLFSYEQFF. CDR3 nucleotide sequence: TGCGCCAGCAGCTTGTTTTCCTATGAGCAGTTCTTC.

This chain joins TRBV15 and TRBJ1-4; a weak D match, TRBD1 (6 bases). Germline CDR1 and CDR2: LNHNV and YYDKDF (reference sequence). The CDR3 is made up of 18 amino acids. V was pared by 9 bases and J by 0 bases, with 23 bases between. This chain's CDR3 is CATIRGGDSWATNEKLFF. The CDR3 region has the DNA TGTGCCACAATCCGAGGGGGAGACAGTTGGGCAACTAATGAAAAACTGTTTTTT.

The chain combines TRBV12-3 or TRBV12-4 with TRBJ2-7, with D unresolved. The CDR3 has 13 residues. Between the trimmed V and J ends, which lost 4 bases and 5 bases, there was a span of 12 bases. Here the CDR3 DNA reads TGTGCCAGCAGTTCCTCCTGGCAGGACGAGCAGTACTTC. Encoded protein: CASSSSWQDEQYF.

DNA for the CDR3: TGTGCCAGCAGGGCGGGAAATCAGCCCCAGCATTTT. It specifies CASRAGNQPQHF. V gene TRBV12-3 or TRBV12-4 combines with J gene TRBJ1-5; the D is unclear. V dropped 6 bases and J dropped 4 bases, with 7 bases sitting between them. The CDR3 consists of 12 residues.

The chain joins TRBV4-1 to TRBJ1-2, with 11 nucleotides matching TRBD1. The junction had 3 bases not matched to a gene; V was cut back by 1 base and J by 5 bases. CDR3 length equals 15 residues. Germline loops: CDR1 MGHRA, CDR2 YSYEKL. CDR3 loop: CASSQGTGGQYGYTF. Written as DNA, the CDR3 is TGCGCCAGCAGCCAAGGGACAGGGGGCCAGTATGGCTACACCTTC.

This clonotype was observed a single time. The genes are TRBV5-5 and TRBJ2-7, with D perhaps TRBD1 (6 bases). Germline loops: CDR1 SGHKS, CDR2 YYEKEE (reference sequence). Trimming pared 3 bases from V and 13 bases from J, leaving 20 bases between. The CDR3 is 13 amino acids. The CDR3 spells CASSYADRTPHYF. The CDR3 DNA is TGTGCCAGCAGCTACGCAGACAGGACGCCGCATTACTTC.

This clonotype was picked up one time. The chain employs TRBV15 and TRBJ1-2, with 9 bases identical to TRBD1. CDR1 and CDR2 (germline): LNHNV, YYDKDF (reference sequence). This CDR3 is built from 13 residues. The trim removed 8 bases at V and 7 bases at J, leaving 8 bases unmatched. The CDR3 coding sequence is TGTGCCACCGCCGACAGGGGGTCCTTTGGCTACACCTTC. Protein product: CATADRGSFGYTF.

The V call is TRBV4-1, the J call TRBJ2-5; a possible D gene is TRBD1 (5 bases). Looked up from germline, CDR1 is MGHRA and CDR2 is YSYEKL. The V end was cut by 2 bases, the J end by 1 base, with 11 bases between. CDR3 length equals 15 residues. The CDR3 region is CASSQQGLRQETQYF. Written as DNA, the CDR3 is TGCGCCAGCAGCCAACAGGGCTTACGCCAAGAGACCCAGTACTTC.

The chain links TRBV6-1 to TRBJ2-7, with D perhaps matching TRBD2 (5 bases). Looked up from germline, CDR1 is MNHNS and CDR2 is SASEGT. This CDR3 region has 15 residues. Trimming took off 0 bases at V and 3 bases at J, with 12 bases between the two ends. The DNA for the CDR3 is TGTGCCAGCAGTGAAGCCACAGAGGGAATCTACGAGCAGTACTTC. Protein sequence: CASSEATEGIYEQYF.

The chain links TRBV4-1 to TRBJ2-5, with D tentatively TRBD2 (5 bases). The CDR3 sequence is 14 residues long. The germline V gene encodes CDR1 MGHRA and CDR2 YSYEKL. The germline V and J ends were trimmed by 0 bases and 5 bases, with 10 bases remaining between them. CDR3: CASSQEVRGETQYF. DNA of the CDR3: TGCGCCAGCAGCCAAGAGGTCAGAGGGGAGACCCAGTACTTC.

There are many counts of this clonotype. At one end the junction does not follow the germline gene, possibly because of a read error. The V gene is TRBV9, the J gene TRBJ2-7, with no clear D. CDR3 length equals 13 residues. In germline, CDR1 is SGDLS, CDR2 YYNGEE. CDR3 loop: CASSVGSSYEQYF. The CDR3 DNA reads TGCGCCAGCAGTGTGGGCAGCTCCTACGAGCAGTACTTC.

The chain carries TRBV10-1 and TRBJ1-4; 11 bases map to TRBD1. From germline, CDR1 is WNHNN and CDR2 SYGVQD (reference sequence). CDR3 length equals 19 residues. The J segment lost 0 bases and the V segment lost 6 bases, leaving 12 bases of the junction unmatched. The CDR3 sequence: CASRVGQGAAAATNEKLFF. As DNA, the CDR3 is TGCGCCAGCAGGGTCGGACAGGGGGCAGCCGCCGCAACTAATGAAAAACTGTTTTTT.

The chain is built from TRBV4-1 and TRBJ1-5; TRBD1 is a possible D gene (6 bases). CDR1 is MGHRA and CDR2 is YSYEKL in the germline V gene. V was clipped by 3 bases and J by 3 bases, with 18 bases between them. There are 17 residues in the CDR3. CDR3 loop: CASSHPAQTGLNQPQHF. CDR3 DNA sequence: TGCGCCAGCAGCCACCCAGCTCAGACAGGCCTCAATCAGCCCCAGCATTTT.

This rearrangement joins TRBV12-3 or TRBV12-4 to TRBJ2-2; 7 nucleotides line up with TRBD1. The CDR3 is 15 amino acids. V was pared by 5 bases and J by 6 bases, with 9 bases of the junction left unmatched. The CDR3 spells CASSVEGASSGELFF. DNA of the CDR3: TGTGCCAGCAGTGTTGAGGGGGCGAGTTCCGGGGAGCTGTTTTTT.

V gene TRBV7-2 combines with J gene TRBJ2-3; D is uncertain. The germline V gene encodes CDR1 SGHTA and CDR2 FQGNSA. V lost 2 bases to trimming and J lost 1 base, with 7 bases between them. CDR3 length: 14 amino acids. DNA of the CDR3: TGTGCCAGCAGCTTATCCTTCCGCACAGATACGCAGTATTTT. This gives the protein CASSLSFRTDTQYF.

The rearrangement links TRBV7-2 to TRBJ1-6; 7 nucleotides align to TRBD1. Germline loops: CDR1 SGHTA, CDR2 FQGNSA. Trimming cost V 6 bases and J 11 bases; bases outside gene matches: 4. The CDR3 is 12 residues long. This CDR3 reads CASSQTGAPLHF. The CDR3 coding sequence is TGTGCCAGCAGTCAAACAGGGGCACCCCTCCACTTT.

The rearrangement uses TRBV14 and TRBJ1-3; D is unresolved. The CDR3 is 17 amino acids. The germline V and J ends were trimmed by 0 bases and 3 bases, with 15 bases remaining between them. Germline assignment: CDR1 SGHDN and CDR2 FVKESK. CDR3 amino acids: CASSQDPGCRCGNTIYF. CDR3 in DNA: TGTGCCAGCAGCCAAGATCCGGGTTGTAGGTGTGGAAACACCATATATTTT.

This chain connects TRBV12-3 or TRBV12-4 to TRBJ2-2; 9 nucleotides agree with TRBD2. CDR3 length: 17 amino acids. V dropped 7 bases and J dropped 5; count of bases not matched to a gene: 14. The CDR3 is CASNPWASGMGTGELFF. The CDR3 region has the DNA TGTGCCAGCAACCCTTGGGCTAGCGGGATGGGGACCGGGGAGCTGTTTTTT.